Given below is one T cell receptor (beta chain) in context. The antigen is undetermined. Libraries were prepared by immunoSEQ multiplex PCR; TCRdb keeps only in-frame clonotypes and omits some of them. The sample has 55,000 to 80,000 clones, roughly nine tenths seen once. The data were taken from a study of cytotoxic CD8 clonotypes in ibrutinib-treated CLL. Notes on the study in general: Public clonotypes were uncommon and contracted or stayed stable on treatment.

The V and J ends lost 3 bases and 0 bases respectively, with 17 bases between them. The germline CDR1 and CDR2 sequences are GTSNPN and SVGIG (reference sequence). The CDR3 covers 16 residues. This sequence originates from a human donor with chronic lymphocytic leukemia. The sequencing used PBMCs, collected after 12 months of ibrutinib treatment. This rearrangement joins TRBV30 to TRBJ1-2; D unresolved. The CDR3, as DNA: TGTGCCTGGAGAGTCGGACGGAGAAATCCTAACTATGGCTACACCTTC. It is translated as CAWRVGRRNPNYGYTF.